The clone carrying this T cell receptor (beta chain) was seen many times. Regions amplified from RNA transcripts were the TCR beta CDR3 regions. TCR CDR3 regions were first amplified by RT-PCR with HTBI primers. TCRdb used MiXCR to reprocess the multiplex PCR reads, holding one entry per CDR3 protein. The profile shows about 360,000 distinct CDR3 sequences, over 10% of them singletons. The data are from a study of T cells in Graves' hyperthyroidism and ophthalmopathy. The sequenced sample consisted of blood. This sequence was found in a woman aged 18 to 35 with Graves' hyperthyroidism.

CDR3 coding DNA: TGTGCCTGGGGGCAGACGAACACTGAAGCTTTCTTT. Its protein product is CAWGQTNTEAFF. The chain links TRBV30 to TRBJ1-1; D remains ambiguous. The V end lost 5 bases, the J end lost 1 base, and 8 bases lay between the germline ends. Germline lookup yields CDR1 GTSNPN and CDR2 SVGIG (reference sequence). This CDR3 has 12 amino acids.